This T cell receptor beta chain was profiled in a study of blood T cell repertoires in COVID-19. As for the study in general: From the United States, Italy and Spain came samples of acute and convalescent COVID-19.

Trimming took 2 bases from V and 3 from J; bases not matched to a gene: 6. The length of the CDR3 is 15 residues. Germline assignment: CDR1 MDHEN and CDR2 SYDVKM. TCRdb's table, derived via immunoSEQ multiplex PCR, lists solely in-frame clones and lacks some. The repertoire holds hundreds of thousands of clones, roughly 83% seen once, with roughly 2% in the top ten. Recovered Cohort 3 donors showed two negative PCRs, clearance, or symptom resolution. The genes are TRBV28 and TRBJ1-1; 7 bases align to TRBD1. This clonotype was obtained from a woman in her forties or fifties who had recovered from COVID-19. The specimen sequenced was PBMCs or T cells enriched from blood (not recorded which). CDR3 loop: CASSLKQGRYTEAFF. CDR3 bases: TGTGCCAGCAGTTTAAAACAGGGGCGGTACACTGAAGCTTTCTTT.